The T cell receptor (beta chain) described here comes from a study of T cells in Graves' hyperthyroidism and ophthalmopathy. Trimming pared 4 bases from V and 5 bases from J, leaving 12 bases between. CDR1 is LGHDT and CDR2 is YNNKEL in the germline V gene (reference sequence). The CDR3 totals 14 residues. TCR beta CDR3 regions were amplified from RNA. First-round RT-PCR with HTBI primers amplified the TCR CDR3 region. TCRdb redid the calling of the multiplex PCR reads with MiXCR, one entry per CDR3 protein. The sample holds more than 300,000 distinct CDR3 sequences; 14% are singletons and the top ten take approximately 25%.

Sequencing was carried out using blood. V gene TRBV3-1 combines with J gene TRBJ2-1; possibly TRBD1 or TRBD2 for D (5 bases each). The clonotype was recovered from a woman under 40 with Graves' hyperthyroidism. The CDR3 DNA follows: TGTGCCAGCAGCCGAAAGGGACCAAACAATGAGCAGTTCTTC. Translating it yields CASSRKGPNNEQFF.